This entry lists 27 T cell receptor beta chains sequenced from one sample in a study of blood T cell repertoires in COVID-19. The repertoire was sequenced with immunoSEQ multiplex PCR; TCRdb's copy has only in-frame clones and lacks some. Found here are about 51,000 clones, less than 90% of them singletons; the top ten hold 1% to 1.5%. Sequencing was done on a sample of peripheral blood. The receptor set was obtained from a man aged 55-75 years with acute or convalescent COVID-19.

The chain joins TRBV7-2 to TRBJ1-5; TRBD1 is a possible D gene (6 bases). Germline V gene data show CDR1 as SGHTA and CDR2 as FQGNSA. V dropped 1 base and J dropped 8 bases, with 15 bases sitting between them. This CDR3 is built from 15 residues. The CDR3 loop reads CASSLEDTGSEPQHF. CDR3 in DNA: TGTGCCAGCAGCTTAGAGGATACAGGGAGTGAGCCCCAGCATTTT. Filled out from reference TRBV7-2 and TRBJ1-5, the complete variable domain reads GAGVSQSPSNKVTEKGKDVELRCDPISGHTALYWYRQSLGQGLEFLIYFQGNSAPDKSGLPSDRFSAERTGGSVSTLTIQRTQQEDSAVYLCASSLEDTGSEPQHFGDGTRLSIL.

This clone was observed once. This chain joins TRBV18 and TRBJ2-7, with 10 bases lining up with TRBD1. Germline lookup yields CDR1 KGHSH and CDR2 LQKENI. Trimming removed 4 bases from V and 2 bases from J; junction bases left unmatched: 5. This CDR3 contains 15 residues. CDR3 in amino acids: CASSRTGTGAYEQYF. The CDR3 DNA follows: TGTGCCAGCTCACGCACCGGGACAGGGGCCTACGAGCAGTACTTC. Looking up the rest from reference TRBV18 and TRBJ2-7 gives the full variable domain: NAGVMQNPRHLVRRRGQEARLRCSPMKGHSHVYWYRQLPEEGLKFMVYLQKENIIDESGMPKERFSAEFPKEGPSILRIQQVVRGDSAAYFCASSRTGTGAYEQYFGPGTRLTVT.

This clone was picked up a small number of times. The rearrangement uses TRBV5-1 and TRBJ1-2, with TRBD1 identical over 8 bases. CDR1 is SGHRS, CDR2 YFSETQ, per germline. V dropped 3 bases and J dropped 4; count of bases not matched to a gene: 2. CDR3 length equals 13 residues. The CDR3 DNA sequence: TGCGCCAGCAGCTGGGACAGGATCTATGGCTACACCTTC. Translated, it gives CASSWDRIYGYTF.

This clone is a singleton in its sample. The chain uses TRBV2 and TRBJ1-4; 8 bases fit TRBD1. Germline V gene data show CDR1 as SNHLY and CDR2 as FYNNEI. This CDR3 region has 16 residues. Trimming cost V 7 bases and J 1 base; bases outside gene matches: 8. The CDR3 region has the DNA TGTGCCAGCAATTCCATGACAGGGGTAACTAATGAAAAACTGTTTTTT. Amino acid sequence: CASNSMTGVTNEKLFF.

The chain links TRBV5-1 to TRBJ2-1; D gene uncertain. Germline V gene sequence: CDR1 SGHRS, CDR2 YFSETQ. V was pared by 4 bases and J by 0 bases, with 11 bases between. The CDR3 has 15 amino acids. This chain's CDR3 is CASSRSSSSYNEQFF. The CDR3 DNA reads TGCGCCAGCAGCCGCTCCTCGAGCTCCTACAATGAGCAGTTCTTC.

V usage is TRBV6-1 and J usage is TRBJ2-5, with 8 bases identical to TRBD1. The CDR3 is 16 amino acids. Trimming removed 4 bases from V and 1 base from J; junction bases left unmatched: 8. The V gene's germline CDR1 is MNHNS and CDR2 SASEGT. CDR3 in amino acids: CASSAPDREVQETQYF. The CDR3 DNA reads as TGTGCCAGCAGTGCTCCGGACAGGGAGGTCCAAGAGACCCAGTACTTC.

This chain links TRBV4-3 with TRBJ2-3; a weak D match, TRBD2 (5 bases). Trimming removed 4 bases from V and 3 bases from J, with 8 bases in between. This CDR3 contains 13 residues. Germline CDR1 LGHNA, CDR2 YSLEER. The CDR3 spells CASSRGRTDTQYF. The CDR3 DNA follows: TGCGCCAGCAGCCGAGGGAGAACAGATACGCAGTATTTT.

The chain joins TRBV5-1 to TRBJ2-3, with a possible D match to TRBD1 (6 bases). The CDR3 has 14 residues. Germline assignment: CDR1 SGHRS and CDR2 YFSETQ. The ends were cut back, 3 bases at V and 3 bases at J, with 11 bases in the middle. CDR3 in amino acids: CASSSTGRTDTQYF. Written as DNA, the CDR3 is TGCGCCAGCAGCTCGACAGGACGTACAGATACGCAGTATTTT.

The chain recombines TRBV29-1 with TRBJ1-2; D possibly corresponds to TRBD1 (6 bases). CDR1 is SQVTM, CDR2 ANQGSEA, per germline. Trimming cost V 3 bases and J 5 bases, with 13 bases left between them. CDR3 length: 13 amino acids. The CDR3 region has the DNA TGCAGCGTTGATGAGGCAGGGGTTTATGGCTACACCTTC. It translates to CSVDEAGVYGYTF.

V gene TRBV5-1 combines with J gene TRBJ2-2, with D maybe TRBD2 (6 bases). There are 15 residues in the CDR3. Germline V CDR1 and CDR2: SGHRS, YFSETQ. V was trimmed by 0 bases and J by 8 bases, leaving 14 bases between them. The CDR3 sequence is CASSLGQTGVGELFF. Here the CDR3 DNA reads TGCGCCAGCAGCTTGGGACAGACGGGGGTTGGGGAGCTGTTTTTT.

CDR3 bases: TGTGCCAGCAGTTACCTCGACAGGGAGGTCAACTATGGCTACACCTTC. Translating gives CASSYLDREVNYGYTF. This rearrangement joins TRBV28 to TRBJ1-2; TRBD1 agrees at 7 bases. With 4 bases clipped from V and 2 bases from J, the junction kept 10 bases outside the gene matches. Germline CDR1 MDHEN, CDR2 SYDVKM. The CDR3 consists of 16 residues.

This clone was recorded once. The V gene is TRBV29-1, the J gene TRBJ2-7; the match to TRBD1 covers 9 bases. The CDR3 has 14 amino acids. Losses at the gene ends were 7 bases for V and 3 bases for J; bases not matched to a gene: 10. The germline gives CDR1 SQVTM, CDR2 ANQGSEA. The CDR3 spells CSARPGQGLYEQYF. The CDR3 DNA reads TGCAGCGCACGACCGGGACAGGGCCTCTACGAGCAGTACTTC.

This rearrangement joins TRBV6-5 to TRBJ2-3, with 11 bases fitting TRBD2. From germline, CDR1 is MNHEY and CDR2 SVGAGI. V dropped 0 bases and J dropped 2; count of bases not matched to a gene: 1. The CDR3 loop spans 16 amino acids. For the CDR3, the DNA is TGTGCCAGCAGTTACTCGACTAGCGGGGACACAGATACGCAGTATTTT. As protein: CASSYSTSGDTDTQYF.

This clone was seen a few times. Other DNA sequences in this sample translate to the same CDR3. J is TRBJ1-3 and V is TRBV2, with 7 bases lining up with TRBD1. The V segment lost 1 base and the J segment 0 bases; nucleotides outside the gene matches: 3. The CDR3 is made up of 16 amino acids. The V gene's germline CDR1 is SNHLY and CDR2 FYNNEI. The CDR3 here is CASSEGRGNSGNTIYF. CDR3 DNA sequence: TGTGCCAGCAGTGAAGGCAGGGGGAACTCTGGAAACACCATATATTTT.

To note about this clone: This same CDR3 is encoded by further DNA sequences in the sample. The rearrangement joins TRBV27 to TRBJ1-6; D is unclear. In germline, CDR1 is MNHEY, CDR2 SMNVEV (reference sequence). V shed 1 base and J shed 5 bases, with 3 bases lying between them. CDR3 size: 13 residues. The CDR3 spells CASSLLDNSPLHF. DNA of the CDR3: TGTGCCAGCAGTTTATTAGATAATTCACCCCTCCACTTT.

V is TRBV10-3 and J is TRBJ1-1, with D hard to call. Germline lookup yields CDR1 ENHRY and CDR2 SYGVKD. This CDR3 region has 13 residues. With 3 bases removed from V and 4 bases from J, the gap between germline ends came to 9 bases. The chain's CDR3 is CAISELEGTEAFF. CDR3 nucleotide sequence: TGTGCCATCAGTGAACTTGAGGGCACTGAAGCTTTCTTT.

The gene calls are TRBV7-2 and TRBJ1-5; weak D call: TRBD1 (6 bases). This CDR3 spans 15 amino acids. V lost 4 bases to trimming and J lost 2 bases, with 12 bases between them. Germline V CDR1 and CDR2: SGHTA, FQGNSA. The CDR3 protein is CASSYDRSRNQPQHF. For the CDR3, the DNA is TGTGCCAGCAGCTACGACAGGAGCCGCAATCAGCCCCAGCATTTT.

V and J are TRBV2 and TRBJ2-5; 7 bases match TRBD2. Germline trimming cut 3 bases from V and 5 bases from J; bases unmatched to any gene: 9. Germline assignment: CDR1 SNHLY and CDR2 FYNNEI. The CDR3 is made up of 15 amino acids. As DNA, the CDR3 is TGTGCCAGCAGTGACCAGGCTGGGAGGGTGGAGACCCAGTACTTC. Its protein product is CASSDQAGRVETQYF.

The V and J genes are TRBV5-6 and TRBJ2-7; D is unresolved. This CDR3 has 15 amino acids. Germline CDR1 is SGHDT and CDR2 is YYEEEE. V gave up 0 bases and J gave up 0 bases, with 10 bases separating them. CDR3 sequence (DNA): TGTGCCAGCAGCTTGGAACTCTTGAGCTCCTACGAGCAGTACTTC. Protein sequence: CASSLELLSSYEQYF.

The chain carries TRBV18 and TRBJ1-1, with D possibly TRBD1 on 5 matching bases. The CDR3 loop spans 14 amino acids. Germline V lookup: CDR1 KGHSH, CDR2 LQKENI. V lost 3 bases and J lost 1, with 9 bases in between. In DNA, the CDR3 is TGTGCCAGCTCACCTTTACAGGAGAACACTGAAGCTTTCTTT. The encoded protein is CASSPLQENTEAFF.

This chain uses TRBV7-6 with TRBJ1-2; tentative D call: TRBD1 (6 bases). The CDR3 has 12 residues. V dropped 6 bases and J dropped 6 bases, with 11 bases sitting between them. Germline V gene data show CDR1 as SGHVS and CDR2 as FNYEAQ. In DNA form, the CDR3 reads TGTGCCAGCAGTTCAGGGGTCGATGGCTACACCTTC. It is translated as CASSSGVDGYTF.

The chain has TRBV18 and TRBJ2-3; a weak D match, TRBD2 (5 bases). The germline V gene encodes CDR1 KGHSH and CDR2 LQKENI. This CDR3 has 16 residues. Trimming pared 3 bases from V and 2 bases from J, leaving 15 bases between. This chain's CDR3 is CASSPRAISITDTQYF. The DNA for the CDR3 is TGTGCCAGCTCACCGAGGGCAATTTCGATCACAGATACGCAGTATTTT.

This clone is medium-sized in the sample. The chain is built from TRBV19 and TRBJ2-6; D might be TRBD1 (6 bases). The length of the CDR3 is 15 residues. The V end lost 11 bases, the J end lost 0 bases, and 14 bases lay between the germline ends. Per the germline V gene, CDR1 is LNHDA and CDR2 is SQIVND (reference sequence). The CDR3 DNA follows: TGTGCCTCGGCGAGGGACAACTCTGGGGCCAACGTCCTGACTTTC. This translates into CASARDNSGANVLTF.

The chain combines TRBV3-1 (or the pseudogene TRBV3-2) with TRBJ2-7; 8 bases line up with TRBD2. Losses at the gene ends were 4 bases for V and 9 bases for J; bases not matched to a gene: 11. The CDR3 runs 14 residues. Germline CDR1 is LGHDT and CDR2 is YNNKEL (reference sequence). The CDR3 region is CASSPGLAPPRQYF. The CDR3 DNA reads TGTGCCAGCAGCCCCGGACTAGCCCCCCCACGGCAGTACTTC.

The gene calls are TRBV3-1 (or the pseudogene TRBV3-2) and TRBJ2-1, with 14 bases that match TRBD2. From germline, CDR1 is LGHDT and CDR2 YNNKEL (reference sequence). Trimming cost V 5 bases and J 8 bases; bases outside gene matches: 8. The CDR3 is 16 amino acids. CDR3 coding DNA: TGTGCCAGCAGCTTTCGACTAGCGGGGGGGCCCCATGAGCAGTTCTTC. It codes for CASSFRLAGGPHEQFF.

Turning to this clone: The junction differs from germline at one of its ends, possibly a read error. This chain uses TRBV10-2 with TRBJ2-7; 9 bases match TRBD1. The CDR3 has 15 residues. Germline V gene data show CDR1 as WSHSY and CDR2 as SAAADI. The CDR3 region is CASSGRDRVPNEQYF. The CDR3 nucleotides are TGCGCCAGCAGCGGACGGGACAGGGTACCCAACGAGCAGTATTTC.

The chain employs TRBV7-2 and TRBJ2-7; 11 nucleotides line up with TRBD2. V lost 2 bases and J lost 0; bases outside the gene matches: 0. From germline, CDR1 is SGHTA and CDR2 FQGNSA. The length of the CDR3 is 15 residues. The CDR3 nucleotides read TGTGCCAGCAGCTTAACTAGCGGGGGCTCCTACGAGCAGTACTTC. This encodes CASSLTSGGSYEQYF.